The clone carrying this TCR beta chain was detected ten times or more. Germline lookup yields CDR1 SGHAT and CDR2 FQNNGV. This CDR3 spans 12 amino acids. Trimming left V 5 bases short and J 4 bases short, with 9 bases between. These data are taken from a study of neurological immune-mediated disorders. From the 5' RACE reads, TCRdb called clonotypes with MiXCR, one entry per CDR3 protein. Here the sample spans some 30,000 distinct CDR3 sequences, around an eighth being singletons. Regarding time point: longitudinal time-point 2. This clonotype was obtained from a middle-aged woman in good health. Material: PBMCs. The chain combines TRBV11-2 with TRBJ2-7; either TRBD1 or TRBD2 may supply D (6 bases each). CDR3: CASSGGGYEQYF. Here the CDR3 DNA reads TGTGCCAGCAGCGGAGGGGGGTACGAGCAGTACTTC.